Listed below are T cell receptor beta chains from one sample, sequenced in a study of shared clonotypes between healthy human individuals. TCRdb's copy holds only in-frame clones and misses some; the assay was immunoSEQ multiplex PCR. This table holds more than 550,000 clones, 92% found once. Sequencing was carried out using naive CD8+ T cells sorted from blood. The receptors originated from a man aged 30 to 39 in good health. Each CDR3 is given with its conserved first and last residue. D genes are given only for firm matches. Some rows mark clone size as missing; the rest say once, few, many or name a class of expanded clone.

CDR3 protein: CASSYPGGNEQFF
CDR3 DNA: TGTGCCAGCAGCTACCCCGGGGGCAATGAGCAGTTCTTC
V gene: TRBV11-2
J gene: TRBJ2-1
clone size: NA
D gene: NA

CDR3 protein: CSVYGSPGRMYQETQYF
CDR3 DNA: TGCAGCGTGTATGGTAGTCCGGGACGGATGTACCAAGAGACCCAGTACTTC
V gene: TRBV29-1
J gene: TRBJ2-5
clone size: NA
D gene: NA

CDR3 protein: CASSGLVLMDNEQFF
CDR3 DNA: TGTGCCAGCAGTGGGCTGGTCCTTATGGACAATGAGCAGTTCTTC
V gene: TRBV6-4
J gene: TRBJ2-1
clone size: NA
D gene: NA

CDR3 protein: CASRIRSNLDYGYTF
CDR3 DNA: TGTGCCAGCAGAATACGGTCGAACCTTGACTATGGCTACACCTTC
V gene: TRBV28
J gene: TRBJ1-2
clone size: NA
D gene: NA

CDR3 protein: CASSLGSSGRSTDTQYF
CDR3 DNA: TGTGCCAGCAGCTTGGGCTCTAGCGGGAGGAGCACAGATACGCAGTATTTT
V gene: TRBV11-3
J gene: TRBJ2-3
clone size: NA
D gene: TRBD2

CDR3 protein: CASSPDVLGLEYF
CDR3 DNA: TGTGCCAGCTCACCAGATGTCTTAGGATTAGAGTACTTC
V gene: TRBV18
J gene: TRBJ2-5
clone size: NA
D gene: NA

CDR3 protein: CASSFRDTTGELFF
CDR3 DNA: TGCGCCAGCAGCTTCAGGGATACCACCGGGGAGCTGTTTTTT
V gene: TRBV5-1
J gene: TRBJ2-2
clone size: NA
D gene: NA

CDR3 protein: CASSLTPHEQYF
CDR3 DNA: TGTGCCAGCAGCTTAACCCCCCACGAGCAGTACTTC
V gene: TRBV11-2
J gene: TRBJ2-7
clone size: NA
D gene: NA

CDR3 protein: CASSLTSAVIYEQYF
CDR3 DNA: TGTGCCAGCAGCCTAACTAGCGCCGTTATCTACGAGCAGTACTTC
V gene: TRBV27
J gene: TRBJ2-7
clone size: NA
D gene: TRBD2

CDR3 protein: CASSPDRGWANEKLFF
CDR3 DNA: TGTGCCAGCAGTCCCGACAGGGGGTGGGCTAATGAAAAACTGTTTTTT
V gene: TRBV28
J gene: TRBJ1-4
clone size: many
D gene: TRBD1

CDR3 protein: CASRLGGDTQYF
CDR3 DNA: TGTGCCAGCAGACTAGGAGGGGATACGCAGTATTTT
V gene: TRBV5-6
J gene: TRBJ2-3
clone size: NA
D gene: NA

CDR3 protein: CASVSGTGGRIDTEAFF
CDR3 DNA: TGCGCCAGCGTATCCGGGACAGGGGGCCGAATAGATACTGAAGCTTTCTTT
V gene: TRBV5-1
J gene: TRBJ1-1
clone size: NA
D gene: TRBD1

CDR3 protein: CASTTMGYEQYF
CDR3 DNA: TGTGCCAGCACCACTATGGGCTACGAGCAGTACTTC
V gene: TRBV7-8
J gene: TRBJ2-7
clone size: NA
D gene: NA

CDR3 protein: CASSTTQGPYEQYF
CDR3 DNA: TGTGCCAGCAGCACAACACAGGGCCCCTACGAGCAGTACTTC
V gene: TRBV9
J gene: TRBJ2-7
clone size: NA
D gene: NA

CDR3 protein: CASSSQDNYEQYF
CDR3 DNA: TGTGCCAGCAGCTCACAGGACAACTACGAGCAGTACTTC
V gene: TRBV7-9
J gene: TRBJ2-7
clone size: NA
D gene: NA

CDR3 protein: CASSMKRGSDTQYF
CDR3 DNA: TGTGCCAGCTCTATGAAAAGGGGGTCAGATACGCAGTATTTT
V gene: TRBV7-2
J gene: TRBJ2-3
clone size: NA
D gene: NA

CDR3 protein: CASRPQGSLNTIYF
CDR3 DNA: TGTGCCAGCAGGCCCCAGGGGAGTCTGAACACCATATATTTT
V gene: TRBV6-5
J gene: TRBJ1-3
clone size: NA
D gene: NA

CDR3 protein: CASSQPRRQGNQPQHF
CDR3 DNA: TGCGCCAGCAGTCAACCTCGCCGACAGGGAAATCAGCCCCAGCATTTT
V gene: TRBV23-1
J gene: TRBJ1-5
clone size: NA
D gene: TRBD1

CDR3 protein: CASSGYEQYF
CDR3 DNA: TGTGCCAGCAGCGGCTATGAGCAGTACTTC
V gene: TRBV2
J gene: TRBJ2-7
clone size: NA
D gene: NA

CDR3 protein: CASSFLGARGEQYF
CDR3 DNA: TGTGCCAGCAGTTTTCTGGGGGCGCGTGGCGAGCAGTACTTC
V gene: TRBV27
J gene: TRBJ2-7
clone size: NA
D gene: NA

CDR3 protein: CASSLTGSSSYNEQFF
CDR3 DNA: TGTGCCAGCAGTTTGACCGGGTCCAGCTCCTACAATGAGCAGTTCTTC
V gene: TRBV27
J gene: TRBJ2-1
clone size: NA
D gene: NA

CDR3 protein: CASSSWTANYGYTF
CDR3 DNA: TGTGCCAGCAGCTCATGGACAGCGAACTATGGCTACACCTTC
V gene: TRBV7-9
J gene: TRBJ1-2
clone size: NA
D gene: NA

CDR3 protein: CARTDRARRVKVQYF
CDR3 DNA: TGTGCCAGGACCGATAGGGCCCGGCGGGTTAAAGTGCAGTACTTC
V gene: TRBV13
J gene: TRBJ2-7
clone size: NA
D gene: NA

CDR3 protein: CASSTDSALDAQHF
CDR3 DNA: TGTGCCAGTAGTACGGACAGCGCCCTGGATGCCCAGCATTTT
V gene: TRBV19
J gene: TRBJ1-5
clone size: NA
D gene: NA

CDR3 protein: CASSDGNAWDSAFF
CDR3 DNA: TGTGCCAGCAGTGACGGAAACGCCTGGGACAGCGCTTTCTTT
V gene: TRBV25-1
J gene: TRBJ1-1
clone size: NA
D gene: TRBD1

CDR3 protein: CASVPTAPYGYTF
CDR3 DNA: TGTGCCAGCGTGCCAACCGCCCCCTATGGCTACACCTTC
V gene: TRBV2
J gene: TRBJ1-2
clone size: few
D gene: NA

CDR3 protein: CASSLGLGLPYEQYF
CDR3 DNA: TGTGCCAGCAGCTTAGGTCTAGGTCTGCCCTACGAGCAGTACTTC
V gene: TRBV7-6
J gene: TRBJ2-7
clone size: NA
D gene: NA

CDR3 protein: CASSQGGQDDFETQYF
CDR3 DNA: TGTGCCAGCAGCCAAGGAGGACAGGACGACTTCGAGACCCAGTACTTC
V gene: TRBV14
J gene: TRBJ2-5
clone size: NA
D gene: TRBD1

CDR3 protein: CASRSVPSYNEQFF
CDR3 DNA: TGTGCCAGCAGGAGCGTGCCCTCCTACAATGAGCAGTTCTTC
V gene: TRBV5-6
J gene: TRBJ2-1
clone size: NA
D gene: NA

CDR3 protein: CASSSISSGPPQETQYF
CDR3 DNA: TGTGCCAGCAGCTCCATTTCTAGCGGTCCCCCCCAAGAGACCCAGTACTTC
V gene: TRBV7-2
J gene: TRBJ2-5
clone size: NA
D gene: TRBD2

CDR3 protein: CASRTGHSYEQYF
CDR3 DNA: TGTGCCAGCAGGACAGGTCACTCCTACGAGCAGTACTTC
V gene: TRBV13
J gene: TRBJ2-7
clone size: NA
D gene: NA

CDR3 protein: CASSAGQGHEKLFF
CDR3 DNA: TGCGCCAGCAGCGCGGGACAGGGGCACGAAAAACTGTTTTTT
V gene: TRBV4-1
J gene: TRBJ1-4
clone size: NA
D gene: TRBD1

CDR3 protein: CAWSPEGGTEAFF
CDR3 DNA: TGTGCCTGGAGCCCTGAGGGGGGCACTGAAGCTTTCTTT
V gene: TRBV30
J gene: TRBJ1-1
clone size: NA
D gene: NA